This note documents a single T cell receptor (beta chain) sequence. The junction had 3 bases not matched to a gene; V was cut back by 1 base and J by 2 bases. The CDR3 is made up of 15 amino acids. CDR1 is SGHTA and CDR2 is FQGNSA in the germline V gene. This entry belongs to a study of blood T cell repertoires in COVID-19. On the study more broadly: Italy, Spain and the United States were the sources of the convalescent and acute COVID-19 samples. The analysed material was cDNA or gDNA that came from T cells, B-cell-depleted T cells, or PBMCs.

As handled by the study authors: For nucleated cells, counts were estimated from reference gene primer amplification. Sequencing used immunoSEQ multiplex PCR; TCRdb keeps in-frame clones, though not all of them. V, J and clone size were drawn from that table, and D and trimming were deduced from the DNA. The data hold about 260,000 clones, with 85% observed a single time. The chain is built from TRBV7-2 and TRBJ2-5, with TRBD2 matching over 8 bases. The sample was peripheral blood. This TCR derives from a human donor in a cohort sampled during active COVID-19. This chain's CDR3 is CASSLGLARQETQYF. DNA for the CDR3: TGTGCCAGCAGCTTAGGACTAGCGCGACAAGAGACCCAGTACTTC.